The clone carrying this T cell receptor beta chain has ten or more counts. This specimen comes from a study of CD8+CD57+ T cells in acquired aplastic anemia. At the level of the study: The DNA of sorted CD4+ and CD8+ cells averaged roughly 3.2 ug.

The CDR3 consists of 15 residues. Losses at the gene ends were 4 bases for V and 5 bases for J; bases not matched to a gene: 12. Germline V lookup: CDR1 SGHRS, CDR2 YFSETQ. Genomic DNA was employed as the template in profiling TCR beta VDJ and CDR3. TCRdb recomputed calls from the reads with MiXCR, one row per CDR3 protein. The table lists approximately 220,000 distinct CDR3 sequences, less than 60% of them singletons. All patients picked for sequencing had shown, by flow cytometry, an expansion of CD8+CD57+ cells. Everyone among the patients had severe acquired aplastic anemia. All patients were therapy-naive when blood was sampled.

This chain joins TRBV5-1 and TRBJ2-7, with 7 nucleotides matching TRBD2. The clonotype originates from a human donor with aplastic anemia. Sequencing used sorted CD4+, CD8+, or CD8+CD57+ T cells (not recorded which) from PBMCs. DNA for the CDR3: TGCGCCAGCAGCCGGACGGTTGGGGGGGAAGACGAGCAGTACTTC. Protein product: CASSRTVGGEDEQYF.